These T cell receptor beta chains were read from a single sample in a study of blood T cells in healthy people across ages. Each CDR3 protein is one row after TCRdb ran MiXCR on the 5' RACE reads. The data show over 1,500,000 distinct CDR3 sequences, with less than 50% seen just once and less than 2.5% held by the top ten. Sequencing was performed on blood. These receptors were collected from a woman in her thirties or forties in good health. CDR3s include the opening cysteine and the closing phenylalanine or tryptophan.

CDR3: CASSLDMGRSGANVLTF; J: TRBJ2-6; V: TRBV7-8
CDR3: CASSRGQTTQETQYF; J: TRBJ2-5; V: TRBV12-3/TRBV12-4
CDR3: CASSPSTGDNEQFF; J: TRBJ2-1; V: TRBV18
CDR3: CSVERPGTGRYNEQFF; J: TRBJ2-1; V: TRBV29-1
CDR3: CASSYGRDTFSYEQYF; J: TRBJ2-7; V: TRBV6-2/TRBV6-3
CDR3: CASSLLATKTQYF; J: TRBJ2-5; V: TRBV27
CDR3: CASSPAQGSAEAFF; J: TRBJ1-1; V: TRBV18
CDR3: CASSLREPLYNSPLHF; J: TRBJ1-6; V: TRBV12-3/TRBV12-4
CDR3: CASSKGGQPQHF; J: TRBJ1-5; V: TRBV6-6
CDR3: CASSQEFSGNSYEQYF; J: TRBJ2-7; V: TRBV4-3
CDR3: CSAPSKGNNEQFF; J: TRBJ2-1; V: TRBV20-1
CDR3: CSVDPGQGGEKLFF; J: TRBJ1-4; V: TRBV29-1
CDR3: CSARPWTSGEGDTQYF; J: TRBJ2-3; V: TRBV20-1
CDR3: CASHEGGLTDTQYF; J: TRBJ2-3; V: TRBV10-1
CDR3: CASSLSVQRQETQYF; J: TRBJ2-5; V: TRBV7-9
CDR3: CATSRDANNEQFF; J: TRBJ2-1; V: TRBV15
CDR3: CSAIPQGFRTDTQYF; J: TRBJ2-3; V: TRBV20-1
CDR3: CATSALTGGIYGYTF; J: TRBJ1-2; V: TRBV24-1
CDR3: CASSLVASEPSYEQYF; J: TRBJ2-7; V: TRBV7-2
CDR3: CASSVFSRGQETQYF; J: TRBJ2-5; V: TRBV5-1
CDR3: CSALDYSNQPQHF; J: TRBJ1-5; V: TRBV20-1
CDR3: CASSNQPVGAGELFF; J: TRBJ2-2; V: TRBV7-9
CDR3: CASSSLAGVFEDTQYF; J: TRBJ2-3; V: TRBV6-5
CDR3: CASSQRQGYEKLFF; J: TRBJ1-4; V: TRBV7-9
CDR3: CGAPLGRGLSTDTQYF; J: TRBJ2-3; V: TRBV20-1
CDR3: CSARKGAETQYF; J: TRBJ2-5; V: TRBV29-1
CDR3: CSVRDRVTGEQYF; J: TRBJ2-7; V: TRBV29-1
CDR3: CASSLAFRAGATDTQYF; J: TRBJ2-3; V: TRBV5-5
CDR3: CATMTGGSNSPLHF; J: TRBJ1-6; V: TRBV28
CDR3: CASSLGARAYNEQFF; J: TRBJ2-1; V: TRBV7-2
CDR3: CASSEDLWGAKNEQYF; J: TRBJ2-7; V: TRBV10-1
CDR3: CSARDSFGGNSYNEQFF; J: TRBJ2-1; V: TRBV20-1
CDR3: CSARDPRPGYGYTF; J: TRBJ1-2; V: TRBV20-1
CDR3: CASSATGPNEQFF; J: TRBJ2-1; V: TRBV7-2
CDR3: CARAPWDTHEQYF; J: TRBJ2-7; V: TRBV10-1
CDR3: CASRSGGIYEQYF; J: TRBJ2-7; V: TRBV6-5
CDR3: CASSPGTGNVGNIQYF; J: TRBJ2-4; V: TRBV11-2
CDR3: CARSLGRGGKTQYF; J: TRBJ2-5; V: TRBV27
CDR3: CSATLGETQYF; J: -; V: TRBV20-1
CDR3: CASSRGQPSGANVLTF; J: TRBJ2-6; V: TRBV27
CDR3: CSANRQGRGETQYF; J: TRBJ2-5; V: TRBV20-1
CDR3: CASSSGGVYEQYF; J: TRBJ2-7; V: TRBV7-9
CDR3: CASSLAMLAGGTTDTQYF; J: TRBJ2-3; V: TRBV12-3/TRBV12-4
CDR3: CASSLGGLAGAYIEQFF; J: TRBJ2-1; V: TRBV11-1
CDR3: CASSYPNGHSSTDTQYF; J: TRBJ2-3; V: TRBV6-6
CDR3: CASPNRGTKSTEAFF; J: TRBJ1-1; V: TRBV6-1
CDR3: CASSLAGAYYEQYF; J: TRBJ2-7; V: TRBV11-3
CDR3: CAIRSTSGGATDTQYF; J: TRBJ2-3; V: TRBV10-3
CDR3: CASSFRGAQNYGYTF; J: TRBJ1-2; V: TRBV7-2
CDR3: CATGGLRDEQFF; J: TRBJ2-1; V: TRBV27
CDR3: CASIGRASGANVLTF; J: TRBJ2-6; V: TRBV2
CDR3: CASSREIGLGELFF; J: TRBJ2-2; V: TRBV7-2
CDR3: CASSVASGALYGYTF; J: TRBJ1-2; V: TRBV9
CDR3: CASRNAGDYEQYF; J: -; V: TRBV6-2/TRBV6-3
CDR3: CASSSSGSYGYTF; J: TRBJ1-2; V: TRBV13
CDR3: CASRPGVRGDYGYTF; J: TRBJ1-2; V: TRBV28
CDR3: CASRFGTGDTVTNYGYNF; J: TRBJ1-2; V: TRBV28